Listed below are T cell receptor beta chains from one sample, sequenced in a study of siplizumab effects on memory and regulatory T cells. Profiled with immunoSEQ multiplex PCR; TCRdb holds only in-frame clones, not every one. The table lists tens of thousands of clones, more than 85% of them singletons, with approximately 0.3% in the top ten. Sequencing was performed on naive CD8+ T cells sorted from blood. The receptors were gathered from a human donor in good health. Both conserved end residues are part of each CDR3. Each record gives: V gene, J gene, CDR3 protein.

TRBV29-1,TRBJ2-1,CSVVTASAEQFF
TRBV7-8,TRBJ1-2,CASSLVGQGANYGYTF
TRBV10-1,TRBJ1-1,CASSESRGIGEAFF
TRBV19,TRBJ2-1,CASSPSPTSGSWEQFF
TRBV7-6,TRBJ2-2,CASSSRGGFGQKSTGELFF
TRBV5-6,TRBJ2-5,CASSLLWTVQETQYF
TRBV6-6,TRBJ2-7,CASSYGISYEQYF
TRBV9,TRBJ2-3,CASTSGLSTDTQYF
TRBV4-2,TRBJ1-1,CASSQAPEISTMNTEAFF
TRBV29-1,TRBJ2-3,CSVGTGASTDTQYF
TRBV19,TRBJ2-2,CASSAWTGDEHAGELFF
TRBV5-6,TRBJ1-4,CASSLRQVATNEKLFF
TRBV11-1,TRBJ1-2,CASSYSAGTAYGYTF
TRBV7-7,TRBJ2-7,CASSFAIGSYEQYF
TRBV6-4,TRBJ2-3,CASSDGDTQYF
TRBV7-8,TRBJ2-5,CASSPDRVETQYF
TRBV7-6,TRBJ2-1,CASSPVGGGLLEQFF
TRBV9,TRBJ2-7,CASSSTSGRTYEQYF
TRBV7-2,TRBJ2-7,CASIPPDVSYEQYF
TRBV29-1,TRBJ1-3,CSVETGAGNTIYF
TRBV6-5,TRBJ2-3,CASSPRTDSTDTQYF
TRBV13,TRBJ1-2,CASSLNRDRAGDGYTF
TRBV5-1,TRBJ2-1,CASTYFAGGSQNEQFF
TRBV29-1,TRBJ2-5,CSDREMGETQYF
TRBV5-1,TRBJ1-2,CASSLEPTGSYGYTF
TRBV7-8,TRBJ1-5,CASSRNIQGNNQPQHF
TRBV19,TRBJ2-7,CASSPGQDYEQYF
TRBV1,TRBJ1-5,CTSSQEGDTSQPQHF
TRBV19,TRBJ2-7,CASGSVAEQYF
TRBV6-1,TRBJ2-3,CATSPAGAQYF
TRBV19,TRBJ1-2,CASSIDLLVTGTGGYTF
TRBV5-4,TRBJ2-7,CASTHPGSYEQYF
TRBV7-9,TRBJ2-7,CASSLGYGNEQYF
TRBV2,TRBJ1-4,CASSGGGGYEKLFF
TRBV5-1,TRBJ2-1,CASSTGRVGEQFF
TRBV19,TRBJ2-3,CASTTLGVADTQYF
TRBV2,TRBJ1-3,CASSDPGYGNTIYF
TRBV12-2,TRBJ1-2,CASRLDFGTGYGYTF
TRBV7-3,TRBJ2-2,CASSAVTLNPRAVTGELFF
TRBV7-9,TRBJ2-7,CAAGGTMRFGEQYF
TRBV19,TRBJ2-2,CASTPGLAGELFF
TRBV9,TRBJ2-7,CASSVMDDRNEQYF
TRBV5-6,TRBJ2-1,CASSLVVAGGNEQFF
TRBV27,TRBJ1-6,CASSLEGFNSPLHF